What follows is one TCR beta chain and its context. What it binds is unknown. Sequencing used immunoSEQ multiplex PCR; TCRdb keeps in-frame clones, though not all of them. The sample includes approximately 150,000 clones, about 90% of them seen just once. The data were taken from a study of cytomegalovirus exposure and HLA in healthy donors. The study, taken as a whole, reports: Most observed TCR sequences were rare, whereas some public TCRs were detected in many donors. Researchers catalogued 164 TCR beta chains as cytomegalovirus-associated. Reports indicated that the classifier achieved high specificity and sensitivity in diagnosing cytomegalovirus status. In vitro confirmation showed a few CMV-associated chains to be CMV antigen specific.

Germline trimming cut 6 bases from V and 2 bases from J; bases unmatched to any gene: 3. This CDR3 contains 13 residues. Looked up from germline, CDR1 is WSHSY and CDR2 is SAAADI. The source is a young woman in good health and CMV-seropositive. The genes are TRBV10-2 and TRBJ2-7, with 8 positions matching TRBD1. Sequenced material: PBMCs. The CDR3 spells CASRDRATYEQYF. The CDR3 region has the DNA TGCGCCAGCAGGGACAGGGCTACCTACGAGCAGTACTTC.